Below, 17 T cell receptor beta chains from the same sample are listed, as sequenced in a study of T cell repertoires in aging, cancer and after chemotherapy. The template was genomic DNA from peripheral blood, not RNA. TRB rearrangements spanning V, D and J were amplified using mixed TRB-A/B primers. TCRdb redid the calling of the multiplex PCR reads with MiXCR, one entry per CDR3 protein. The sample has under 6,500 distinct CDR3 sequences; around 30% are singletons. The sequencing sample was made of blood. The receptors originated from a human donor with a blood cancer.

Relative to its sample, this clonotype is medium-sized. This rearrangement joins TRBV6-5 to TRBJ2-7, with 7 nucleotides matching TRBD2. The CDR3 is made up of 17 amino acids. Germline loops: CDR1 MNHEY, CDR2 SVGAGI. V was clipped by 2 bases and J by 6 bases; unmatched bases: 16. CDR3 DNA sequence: TGTGCCAGCAGTTACCGTGTAGGGACTATGTTCCAGGGCGAGCAGTACTTC. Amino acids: CASSYRVGTMFQGEQYF.

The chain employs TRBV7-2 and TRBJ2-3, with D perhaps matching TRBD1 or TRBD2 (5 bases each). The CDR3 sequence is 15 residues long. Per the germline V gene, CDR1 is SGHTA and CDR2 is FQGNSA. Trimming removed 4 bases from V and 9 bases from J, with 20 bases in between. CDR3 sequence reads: CASSSRSGREMTQYF. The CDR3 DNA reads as TGTGCCAGCAGCTCTCGCTCGGGCAGGGAGATGACGCAGTATTTT.

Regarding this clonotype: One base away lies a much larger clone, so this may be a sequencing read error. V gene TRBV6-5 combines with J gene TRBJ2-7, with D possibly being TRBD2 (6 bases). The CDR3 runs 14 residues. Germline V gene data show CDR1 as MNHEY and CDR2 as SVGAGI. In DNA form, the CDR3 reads TGTGCCAGCAGTTCTCTTGCGGGAATCTACAAGCAGTACTTC. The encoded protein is CASSSLAGIYKQYF.

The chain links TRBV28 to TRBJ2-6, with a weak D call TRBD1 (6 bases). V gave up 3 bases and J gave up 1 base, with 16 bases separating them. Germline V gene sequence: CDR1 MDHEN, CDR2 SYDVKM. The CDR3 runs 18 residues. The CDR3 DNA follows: TGTGCCAGCAGTTTTGGCTGGGCTCAGGGGTCTGGGGCCAACGTCCTGACTTTC. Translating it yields CASSFGWAQGSGANVLTF.

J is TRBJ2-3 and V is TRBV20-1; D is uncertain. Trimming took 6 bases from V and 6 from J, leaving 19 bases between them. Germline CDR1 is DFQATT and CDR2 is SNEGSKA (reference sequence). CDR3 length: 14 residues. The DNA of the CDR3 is TGCAGTGCCCCCAAGGGAATAGCCGGTGATACGCAGTATTTT. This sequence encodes CSAPKGIAGDTQYF.

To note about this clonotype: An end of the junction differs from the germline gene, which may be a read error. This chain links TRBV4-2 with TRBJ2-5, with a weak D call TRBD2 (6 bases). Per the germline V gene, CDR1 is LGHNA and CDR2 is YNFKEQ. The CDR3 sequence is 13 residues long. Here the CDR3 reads CASSSRLGETQYF. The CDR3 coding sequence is TGCGCCAGCAGCTCCCGACTAGGTGAGACCCAGTACTTC.

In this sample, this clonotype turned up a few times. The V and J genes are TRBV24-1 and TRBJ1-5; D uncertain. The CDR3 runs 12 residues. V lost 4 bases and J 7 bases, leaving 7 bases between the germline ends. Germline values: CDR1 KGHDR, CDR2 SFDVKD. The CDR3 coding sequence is TGTGCCACCAGTGAGAATGGACAGCCCCAGCATTTT. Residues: CATSENGQPQHF.

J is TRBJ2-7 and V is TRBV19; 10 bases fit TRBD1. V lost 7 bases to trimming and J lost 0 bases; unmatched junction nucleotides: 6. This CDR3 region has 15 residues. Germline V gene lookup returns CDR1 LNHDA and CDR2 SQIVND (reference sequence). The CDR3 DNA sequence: TGTGCCAGTACCCCGGGACAGGGGTACTCCTACGAGCAGTACTTC. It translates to CASTPGQGYSYEQYF.

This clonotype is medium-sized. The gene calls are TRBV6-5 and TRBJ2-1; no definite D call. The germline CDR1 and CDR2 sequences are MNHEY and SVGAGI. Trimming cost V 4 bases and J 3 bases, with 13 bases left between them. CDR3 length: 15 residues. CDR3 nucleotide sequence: TGTGCCAGCAGTTGGTCCCAGCCGGTCTACAATGAGCAGTTCTTC. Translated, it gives CASSWSQPVYNEQFF.

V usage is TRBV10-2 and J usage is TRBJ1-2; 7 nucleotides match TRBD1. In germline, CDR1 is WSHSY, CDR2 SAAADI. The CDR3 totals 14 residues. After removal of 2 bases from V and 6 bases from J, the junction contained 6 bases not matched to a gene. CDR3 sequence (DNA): TGCGCCAGCAGTGAGGCAGGAGGGGGCCATGGCTACACCTTC. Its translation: CASSEAGGGHGYTF.

The CDR3 reads CASSLSSGGYTF. CDR3 sequence (DNA): TGTGCCAGCAGCCTAAGTTCGGGGGGCTACACCTTC. The rearrangement uses TRBV7-9 and TRBJ1-2; D not resolved. Deletions cut 5 bases from V and 8 bases from J, with 12 bases between. The CDR3 consists of 12 residues. Germline loops: CDR1 SEHNR, CDR2 FQNEAQ (reference sequence).

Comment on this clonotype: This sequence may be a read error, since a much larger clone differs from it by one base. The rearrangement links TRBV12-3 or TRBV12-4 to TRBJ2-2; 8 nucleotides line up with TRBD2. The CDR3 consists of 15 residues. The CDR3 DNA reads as TGTGCCAGCAGCCGGACTAGCTCAAACACCGGGGAGATGTTTTTT. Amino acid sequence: CASSRTSSNTGEMFF.

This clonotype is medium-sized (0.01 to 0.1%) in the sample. The DNA for the CDR3 is TGTGCCAGCAGTCAAGGGGGGGCCTATGGCTACACCTTC. Encoded protein: CASSQGGAYGYTF. V gene TRBV27 combines with J gene TRBJ1-2, with a tentative D call TRBD1 (6 bases). Trimming removed 5 bases at V and 4 bases at J, with 11 bases between. The CDR3 is made up of 13 amino acids. Germline loops: CDR1 MNHEY, CDR2 SMNVEV (reference sequence).

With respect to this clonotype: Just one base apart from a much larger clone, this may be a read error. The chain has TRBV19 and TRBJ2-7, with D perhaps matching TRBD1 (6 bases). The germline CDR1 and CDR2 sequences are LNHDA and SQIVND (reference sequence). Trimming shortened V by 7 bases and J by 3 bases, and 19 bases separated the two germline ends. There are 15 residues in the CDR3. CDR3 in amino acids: CASIIGQGRIYEQYF. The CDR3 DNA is TGTGCCAGTATTATCGGTCAGGGGCGCATCTACGAGCAGTACTTC.

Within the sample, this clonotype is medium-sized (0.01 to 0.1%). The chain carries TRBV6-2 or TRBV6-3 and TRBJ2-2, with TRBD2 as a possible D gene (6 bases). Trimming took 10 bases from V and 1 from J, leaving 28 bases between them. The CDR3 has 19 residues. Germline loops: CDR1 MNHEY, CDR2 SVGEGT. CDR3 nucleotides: TGTGCCATCTCCTTTTTCCTGGGCTCTCCGGGACTGAACACCGGGGAGCTGTTTTTT. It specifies CAISFFLGSPGLNTGELFF.

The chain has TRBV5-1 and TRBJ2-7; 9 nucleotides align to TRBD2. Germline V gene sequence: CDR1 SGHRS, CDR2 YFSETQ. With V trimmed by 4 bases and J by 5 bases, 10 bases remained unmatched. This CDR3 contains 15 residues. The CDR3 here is CASSPGSGSFNEQYF. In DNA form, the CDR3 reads TGCGCCAGCAGCCCTGGTAGCGGGAGTTTCAACGAGCAGTACTTC.

The CDR3 is CATRKAKNIQYF. DNA of the CDR3: TGTGCCACCAGAAAAGCCAAAAACATTCAGTACTTC. The chain combines TRBV24-1 with TRBJ2-4; D unresolved. The CDR3 contains 12 residues. Germline CDR1 reads KGHDR; CDR2 reads SFDVKD. V lost 7 bases to trimming and J lost 0 bases, with 3 bases between them.